In this sample, the clone carrying this T cell receptor (beta chain) turned up a few times. The antigen remains unidentified. CDR1 is SGHVS and CDR2 is FNYEAQ in the germline V gene. CDR3 length: 15 amino acids. V shed 5 bases, J shed 9 bases, and the junction held 6 bases outside the gene matches. The sample originates from a study of T cell repertoires in cytomegalovirus infection. As for the study in general: The authors used CMV epitopes that were HLA-C-restricted (recently identified) and HLA-B-restricted (well studied). Signatures in public TCR beta sequences pointed to both CMV infection and matching HLA type.

Study-wide points: Individuals carrying CMV plus the relevant HLA were identified by cumulative frequency of public TCR beta families.

TCRdb reprocessed the reads via MiXCR and lists one record per CDR3 protein. Found here are some 590,000 distinct CDR3 sequences, just under 40% of them singletons; the top ten hold roughly 50%. The rearrangement joins TRBV7-6 to TRBJ2-1; TRBD2 aligns across 14 bases. This TCR derives from a human donor in good health (CMV status not recorded). Some clones in this sample may be carry-over from other donors' samples. Source: cultured PBMCs, taken from culture after CMV antigen stimulation. Here the CDR3 reads CASSRGLAGASEQFF. The CDR3 DNA follows: TGTGCCAGCAGCAGGGGACTAGCGGGAGCTTCTGAGCAGTTCTTC.